The text below deals with one TCR beta chain. This clone was picked up one time. This receptor's antigen is unknown. It has no much larger one-base neighbor in the sample; base qualities were not kept. Genomic DNA was extracted from sorted cells with the QIAGEN DNeasy Blood and Tissue Kit for TCRbeta CDR3 sequencing. High-throughput TCRbeta CDR3 sequencing was carried out commercially through immunoSEQ, with PCR amplification with bias correction and internal controls included. In the original analysis: Unique productive TCRbeta sequences were defined by CDR3 nucleotide sequence when primers matched and otherwise by CDR3 amino acid sequence together with Vbeta and Jbeta genes. As a correction for sorting error, sequences shared between sorted populations at a frequency ratio of 2:1 or less were discarded, and the remaining shared sequences were assigned to the higher population. Donor-reactive sequences were defined as at least 5-fold expanded in CFSE-low cells versus unstimulated cells, with frequency of at least 0.01% in CFSE-low cells. Repertoire divergence was quantified by Jensen-Shannon divergence using the top 100 TCRbeta sequences ranked by frequency. For samples with multiple sequencing runs, sorting error was corrected in each run separately before the runs were combined. What TCRdb holds here is the immuneACCESS table cut down to in-frame rearrangements. Part of the clones is not present; checked against another copy, under half of the missing clones reflect an unresolved V gene, and the others are unexplained. That table gives V, J and clone size, and the DNA gave D and trimming. The sample data list some 240,000 clones, and 80% to 85% of these were observed just once. Of the sample, 0.55% to 0.65% falls within the top ten clones.

Compared with germline, V lacks 4 bases and J lacks 4 bases; bases without a gene match: 4. The germline V gene provides CDR1 LGHNA and CDR2 YNFKEQ. The CDR3, cysteine through phenylalanine, is 15 amino acids long. Of the read, only the CDR3 DNA is kept; its 45 bases are in frame from base 1. Thawed PBMCs were FACS-sorted into unstimulated Tregs (CD4+CD25+CD127-), CD4+ non-Tregs (CD4+CD25-), CD4 cells and CD8 cells. Healthy control blood was obtained either as purchased buffy coats or from healthy volunteers. Healthy control blood was processed by Ficoll density gradient to PBMCs and cryopreserved; patient PBMCs were collected before and after transplant. This record comes from a study of Tregs in tolerant kidney transplant recipients (dated by TCRdb to the late 2010s). Study-wide context: TCRbeta sequencing was used in the study to identify donor-specific regulatory T cells before combined kidney and bone marrow transplantation, and the identified cells were then tracked after transplant. TCRbeta repertoire sequencing was used in 3 healthy controls to compare several methods for expanding Tregs specific for an allogeneic donor.

General findings and caveats noted by the study authors: The study was limited by small patient numbers, and the findings need validation in larger populations and under other immunosuppression protocols. Biological reproducibility was not examined directly, but technical replication error appeared to be minimal. Expanding Tregs with activated donor B cells appeared to identify the most biologically relevant and donor-specific TCRbeta repertoire.

The receptor was isolated from a human donor in good health. The receptor chain draws on TRBV4-2 and TRBJ1-5, and 10 junction bases match TRBD1. Specimen: CD4+ T cells from blood. The DNA reads TGTGCCAGCAGCCCGACAGGGGGCTGGAATCAGCCCCAGCATTTT. Translated, it gives CASSPTGGWNQPQHF.